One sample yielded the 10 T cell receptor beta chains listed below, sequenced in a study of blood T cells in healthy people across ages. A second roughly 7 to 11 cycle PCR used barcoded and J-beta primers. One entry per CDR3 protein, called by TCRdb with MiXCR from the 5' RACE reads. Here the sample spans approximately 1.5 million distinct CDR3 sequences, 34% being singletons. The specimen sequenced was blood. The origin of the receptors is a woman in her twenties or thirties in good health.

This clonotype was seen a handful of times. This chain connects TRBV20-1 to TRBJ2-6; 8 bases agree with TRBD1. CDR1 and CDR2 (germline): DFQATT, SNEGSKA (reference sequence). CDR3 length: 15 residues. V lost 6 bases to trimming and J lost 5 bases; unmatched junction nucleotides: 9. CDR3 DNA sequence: TGCAGTGCCCGGACAGGGTCAGTTAGGGCCAACGTCCTGACTTTC. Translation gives CSARTGSVRANVLTF.

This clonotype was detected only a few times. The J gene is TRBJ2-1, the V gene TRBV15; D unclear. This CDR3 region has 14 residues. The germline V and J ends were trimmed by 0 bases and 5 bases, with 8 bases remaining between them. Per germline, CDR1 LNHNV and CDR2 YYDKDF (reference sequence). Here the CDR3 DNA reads TGTGCCACCAGCAGAGATGGAAGAAACAATGAGCAGTTCTTC. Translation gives CATSRDGRNNEQFF.

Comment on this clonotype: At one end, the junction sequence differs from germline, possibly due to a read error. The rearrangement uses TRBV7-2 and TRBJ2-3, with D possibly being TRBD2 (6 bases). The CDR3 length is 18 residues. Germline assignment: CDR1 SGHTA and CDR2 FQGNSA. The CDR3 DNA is TGTGCCGGCAGCTTAAGTCTACGGGGGTTGATGGACACAGATACGCAGTATTTT. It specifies CAGSLSLRGLMDTDTQYF.

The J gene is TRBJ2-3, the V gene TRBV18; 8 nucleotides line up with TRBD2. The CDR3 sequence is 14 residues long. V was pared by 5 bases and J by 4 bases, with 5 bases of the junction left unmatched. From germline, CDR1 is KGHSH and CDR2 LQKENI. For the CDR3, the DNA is TGTGCCAGCTCAACCAGACTAGCGTCAGATACGCAGTATTTT. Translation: CASSTRLASDTQYF.

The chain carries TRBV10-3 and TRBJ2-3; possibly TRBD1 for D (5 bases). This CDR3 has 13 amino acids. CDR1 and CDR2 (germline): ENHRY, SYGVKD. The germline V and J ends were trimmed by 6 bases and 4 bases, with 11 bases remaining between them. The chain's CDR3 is CAIRLGASDTQYF. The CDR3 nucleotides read TGTGCCATCAGACTTGGGGCGTCAGATACGCAGTATTTT.

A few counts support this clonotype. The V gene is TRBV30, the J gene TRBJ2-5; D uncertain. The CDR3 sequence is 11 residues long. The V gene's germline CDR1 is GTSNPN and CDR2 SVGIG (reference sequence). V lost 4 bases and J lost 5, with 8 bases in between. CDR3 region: CAWNDWETQYF. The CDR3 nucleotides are TGTGCCTGGAACGACTGGGAGACCCAGTACTTC. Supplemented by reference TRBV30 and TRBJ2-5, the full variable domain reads SQTIHQWPATLVQPVGSPLSLECTVEGTSNPNLYWYRQAAGRGLQLLFYSVGIGQISSEVPQNLSASRPQDRQFILSSKKLLLSDSGFYLCAWNDWETQYFGPGTRLLVL.

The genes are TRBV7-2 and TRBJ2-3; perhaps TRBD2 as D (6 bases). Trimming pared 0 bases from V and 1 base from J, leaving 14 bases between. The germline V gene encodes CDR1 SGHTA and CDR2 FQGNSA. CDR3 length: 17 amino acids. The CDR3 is CASSLALREDGTDTQYF. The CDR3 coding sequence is TGTGCCAGCAGCTTAGCGCTGAGGGAGGATGGCACAGATACGCAGTATTTT.

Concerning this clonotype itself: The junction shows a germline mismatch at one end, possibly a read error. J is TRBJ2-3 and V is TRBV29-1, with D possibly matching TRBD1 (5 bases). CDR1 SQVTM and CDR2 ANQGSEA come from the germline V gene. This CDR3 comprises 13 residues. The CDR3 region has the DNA TGCAGCGTTGAAGGTCAGGGTACAGGTACGCAGTATTTT. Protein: CSVEGQGTGTQYF.

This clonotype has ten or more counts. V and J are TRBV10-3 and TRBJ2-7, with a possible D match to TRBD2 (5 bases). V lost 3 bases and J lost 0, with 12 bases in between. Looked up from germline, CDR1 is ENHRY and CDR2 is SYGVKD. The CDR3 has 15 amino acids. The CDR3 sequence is CAISEEGGSSYEQYF. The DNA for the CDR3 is TGTGCCATCAGTGAAGAGGGCGGAAGCTCCTACGAGCAGTACTTC.

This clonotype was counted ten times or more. The CDR3 DNA follows: TGTGCCAGCAGTGACTTCTGGGGACAGTTGGAGACCCAGTACTTC. As protein: CASSDFWGQLETQYF. This sequence joins TRBV6-1 and TRBJ2-5, with TRBD1 matching over 7 bases. CDR1 MNHNS and CDR2 SASEGT come from the germline V gene. The CDR3 is made up of 15 amino acids. V lost 3 bases and J lost 5; bases outside the gene matches: 9.